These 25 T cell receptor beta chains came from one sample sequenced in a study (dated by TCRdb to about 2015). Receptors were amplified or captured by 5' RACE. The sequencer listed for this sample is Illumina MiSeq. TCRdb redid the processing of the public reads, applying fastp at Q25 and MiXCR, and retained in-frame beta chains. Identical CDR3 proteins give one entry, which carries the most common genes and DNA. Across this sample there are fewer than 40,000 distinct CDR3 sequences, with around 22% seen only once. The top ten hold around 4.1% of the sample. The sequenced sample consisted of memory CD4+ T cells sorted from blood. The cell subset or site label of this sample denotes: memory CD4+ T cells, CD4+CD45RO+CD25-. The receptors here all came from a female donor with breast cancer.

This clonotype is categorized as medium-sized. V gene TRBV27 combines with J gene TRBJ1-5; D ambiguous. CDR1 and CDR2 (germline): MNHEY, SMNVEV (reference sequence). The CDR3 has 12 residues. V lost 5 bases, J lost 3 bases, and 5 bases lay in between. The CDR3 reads CASSQANQPQHF. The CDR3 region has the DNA TGTGCCAGCAGTCAAGCCAATCAGCCCCAGCATTTT.

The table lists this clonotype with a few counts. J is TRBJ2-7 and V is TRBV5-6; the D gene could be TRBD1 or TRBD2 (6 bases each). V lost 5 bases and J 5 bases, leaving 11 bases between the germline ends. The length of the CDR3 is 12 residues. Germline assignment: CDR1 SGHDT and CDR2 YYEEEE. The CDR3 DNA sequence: TGTGCCAGCAGAGGAGGGGGGAACGAGCAGTACTTC. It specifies CASRGGGNEQYF. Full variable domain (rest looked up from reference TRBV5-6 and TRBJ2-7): DAGVTQSPTHLIKTRGQQVTLRCSPKSGHDTVSWYQQALGQGPQFIFQYYEEEERQRGNFPDRFSGHQFPNYSSELNVNALLLGDSALYLCASRGGGNEQYFGPGTRLTVT.

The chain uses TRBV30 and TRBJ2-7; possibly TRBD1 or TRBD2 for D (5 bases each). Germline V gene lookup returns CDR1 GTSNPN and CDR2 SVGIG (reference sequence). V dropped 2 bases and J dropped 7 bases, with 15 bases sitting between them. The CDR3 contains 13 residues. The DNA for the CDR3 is TGTGCCTGGAGTCCGGCAGGGACCGGTGAGCAGTACTTC. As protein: CAWSPAGTGEQYF.

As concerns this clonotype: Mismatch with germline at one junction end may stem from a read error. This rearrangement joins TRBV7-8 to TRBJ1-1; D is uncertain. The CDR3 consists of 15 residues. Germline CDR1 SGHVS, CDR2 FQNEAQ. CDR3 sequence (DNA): TGTGCCAGCGGCTTAGTTGCCACGGGGAACACTGAAGCTTTCTTT. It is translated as CASGLVATGNTEAFF.

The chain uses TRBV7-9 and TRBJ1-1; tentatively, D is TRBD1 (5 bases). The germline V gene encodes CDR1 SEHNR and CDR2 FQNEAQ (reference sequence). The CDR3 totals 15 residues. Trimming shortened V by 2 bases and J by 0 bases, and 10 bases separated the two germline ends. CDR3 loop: CASSLCTRVNTEAFF. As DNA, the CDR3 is TGTGCCAGCAGCTTATGTACCAGGGTGAACACTGAAGCTTTCTTT.

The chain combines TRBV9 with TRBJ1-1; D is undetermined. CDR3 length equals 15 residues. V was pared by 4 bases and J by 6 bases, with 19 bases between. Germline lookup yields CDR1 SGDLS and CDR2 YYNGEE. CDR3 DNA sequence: TGTGCCAGCAGCCCAGGCACAGCCCCAAGCCCTGAAGCTTTCTTT. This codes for CASSPGTAPSPEAFF.

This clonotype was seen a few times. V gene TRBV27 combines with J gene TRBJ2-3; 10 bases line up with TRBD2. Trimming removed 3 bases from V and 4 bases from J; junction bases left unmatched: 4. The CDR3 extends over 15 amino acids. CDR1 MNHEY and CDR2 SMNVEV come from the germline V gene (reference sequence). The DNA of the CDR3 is TGTGCCAGCAGTTTCTTAGCGGGAGGAGCAGATACGCAGTATTTT. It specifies CASSFLAGGADTQYF.

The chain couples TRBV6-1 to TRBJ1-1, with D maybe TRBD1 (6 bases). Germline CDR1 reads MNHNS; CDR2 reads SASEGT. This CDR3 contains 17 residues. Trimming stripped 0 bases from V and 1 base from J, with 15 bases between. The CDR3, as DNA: TGTGCCAGCAGTGAAGCCCTAAACTGGGGGGCGAACACTGAAGCTTTCTTT. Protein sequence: CASSEALNWGANTEAFF.

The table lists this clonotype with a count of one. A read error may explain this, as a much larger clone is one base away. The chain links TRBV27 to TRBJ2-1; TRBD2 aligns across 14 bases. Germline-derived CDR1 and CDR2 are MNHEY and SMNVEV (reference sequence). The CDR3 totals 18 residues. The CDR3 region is CASSLLGTSGSSYKEQFF. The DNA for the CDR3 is TGTGCCAGCAGTTTATTAGGGACTAGCGGGAGTTCCTACAAAGAGCAGTTCTTC.

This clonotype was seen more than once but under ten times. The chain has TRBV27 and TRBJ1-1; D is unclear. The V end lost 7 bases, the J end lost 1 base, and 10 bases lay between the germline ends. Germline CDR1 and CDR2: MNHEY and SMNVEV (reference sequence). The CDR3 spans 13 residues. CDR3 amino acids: CASTQSRNTEAFF. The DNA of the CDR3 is TGTGCCAGCACCCAATCTAGGAACACTGAAGCTTTCTTT.

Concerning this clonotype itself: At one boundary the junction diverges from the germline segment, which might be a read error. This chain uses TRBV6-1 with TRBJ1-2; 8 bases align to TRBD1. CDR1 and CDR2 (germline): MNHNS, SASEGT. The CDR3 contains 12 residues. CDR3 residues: CASRDRANGYSF. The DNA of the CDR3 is TGTGCCAGCAGGGACAGGGCGAATGGCTACAGCTTC.

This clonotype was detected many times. CDR3 region: CASSADRGIRYEQYF. The CDR3 DNA sequence: TGTGCCAGCAGTGCAGACAGAGGAATCCGATACGAGCAGTACTTC. The V gene is TRBV27, the J gene TRBJ2-7, with D perhaps matching TRBD1 (5 bases). Germline V gene lookup returns CDR1 MNHEY and CDR2 SMNVEV (reference sequence). V lost 5 bases and J 4 bases, leaving 18 bases between the germline ends. The CDR3 is 15 amino acids.

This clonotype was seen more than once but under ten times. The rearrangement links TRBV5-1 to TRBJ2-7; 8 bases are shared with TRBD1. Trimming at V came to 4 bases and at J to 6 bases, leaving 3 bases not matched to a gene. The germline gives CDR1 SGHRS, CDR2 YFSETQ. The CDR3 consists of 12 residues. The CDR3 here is CASSRTGPEQYF. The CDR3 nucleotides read TGCGCCAGCAGCCGGACAGGGCCCGAGCAGTACTTC.

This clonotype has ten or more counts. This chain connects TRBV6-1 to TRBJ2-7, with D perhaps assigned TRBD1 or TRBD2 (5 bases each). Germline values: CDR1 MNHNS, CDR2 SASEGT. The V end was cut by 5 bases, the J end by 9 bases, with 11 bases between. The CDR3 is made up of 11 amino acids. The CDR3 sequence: CASSRAGAQYF. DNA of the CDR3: TGTGCCAGCAGTAGGGCCGGGGCGCAGTACTTC.

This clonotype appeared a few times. The CDR3 sequence: CASTISMNTEAFF. In nucleotides, the CDR3 is TGTGCCAGCACGATTAGTATGAACACTGAAGCTTTCTTT. The chain carries TRBV12-3 or TRBV12-4 and TRBJ1-1; D unresolved. V dropped 7 bases and J dropped 0 bases, with 9 bases sitting between them. The CDR3 extends over 13 amino acids.

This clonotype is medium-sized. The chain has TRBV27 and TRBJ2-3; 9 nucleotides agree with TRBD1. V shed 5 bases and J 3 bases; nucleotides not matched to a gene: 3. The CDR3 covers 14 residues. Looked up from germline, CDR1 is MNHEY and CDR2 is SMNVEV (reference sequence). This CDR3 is CASSLGQGTDTQYF. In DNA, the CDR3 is TGTGCCAGCAGTCTCGGACAGGGGACAGATACGCAGTATTTT.

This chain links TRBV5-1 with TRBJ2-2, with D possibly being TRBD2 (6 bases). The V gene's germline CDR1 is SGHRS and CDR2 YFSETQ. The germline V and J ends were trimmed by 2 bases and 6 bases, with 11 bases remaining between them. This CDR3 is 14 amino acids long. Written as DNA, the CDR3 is TGCGCCAGCAGCTTACGGGGGAAACCCGGGGAGCTGTTTTTT. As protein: CASSLRGKPGELFF.

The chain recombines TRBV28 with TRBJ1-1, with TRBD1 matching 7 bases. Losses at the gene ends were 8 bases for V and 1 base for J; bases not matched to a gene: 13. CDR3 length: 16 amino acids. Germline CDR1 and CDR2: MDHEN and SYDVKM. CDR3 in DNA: TGTGCCAGCGCGACTGACCGGGACAGCTGGAACACTGAAGCTTTCTTT. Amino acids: CASATDRDSWNTEAFF.

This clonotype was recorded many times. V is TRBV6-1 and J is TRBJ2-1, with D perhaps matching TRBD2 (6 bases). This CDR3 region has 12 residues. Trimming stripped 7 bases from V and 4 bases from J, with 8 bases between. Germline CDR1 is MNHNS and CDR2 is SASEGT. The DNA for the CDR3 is TGTGCCAGCACTAGCGAGTACAATGAGCAGTTCTTC. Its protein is CASTSEYNEQFF.

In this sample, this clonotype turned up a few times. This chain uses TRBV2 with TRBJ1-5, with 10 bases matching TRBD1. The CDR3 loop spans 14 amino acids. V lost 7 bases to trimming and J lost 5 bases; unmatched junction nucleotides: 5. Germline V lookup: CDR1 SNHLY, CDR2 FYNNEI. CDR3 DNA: TGTGCCAGCACGGGACAGGGGTTCGATCAGCCCCAGCATTTT. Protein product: CASTGQGFDQPQHF.

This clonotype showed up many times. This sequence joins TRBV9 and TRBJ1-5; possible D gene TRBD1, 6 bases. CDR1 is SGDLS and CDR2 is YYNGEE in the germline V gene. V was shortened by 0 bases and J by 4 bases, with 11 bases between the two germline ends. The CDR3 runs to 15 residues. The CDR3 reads CASSVGGQSNQPQHF. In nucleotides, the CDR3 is TGTGCCAGCAGCGTAGGCGGACAGAGTAATCAGCCCCAGCATTTT.

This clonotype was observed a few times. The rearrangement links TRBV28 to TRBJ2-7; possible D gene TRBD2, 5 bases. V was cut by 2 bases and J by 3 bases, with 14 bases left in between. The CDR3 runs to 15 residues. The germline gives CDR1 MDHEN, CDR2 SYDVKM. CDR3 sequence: CASSLSKDGNYEQYF. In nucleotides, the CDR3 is TGTGCCAGCAGTTTAAGTAAGGACGGGAACTACGAGCAGTACTTC.

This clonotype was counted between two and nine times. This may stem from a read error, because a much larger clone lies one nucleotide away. The CDR3 nucleotides are TGTGCCAGCAGTTACTTCGGTCGAGAAGCGTACTATGGCTACACCTTC. It is translated as CASSYFGREAYYGYTF. The chain employs TRBV6-5 and TRBJ1-2; D unresolved. The CDR3 covers 16 residues. CDR1 and CDR2 from the germline V gene are MNHEY and SVGAGI. Trimming stripped 1 base from V and 3 bases from J, with 15 bases between.

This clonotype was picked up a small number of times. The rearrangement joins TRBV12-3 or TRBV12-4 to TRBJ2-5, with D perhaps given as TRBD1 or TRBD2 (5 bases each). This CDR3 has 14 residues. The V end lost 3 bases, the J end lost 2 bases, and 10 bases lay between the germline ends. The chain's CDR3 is CASSFSGTQETQYF. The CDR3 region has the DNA TGTGCCAGCAGTTTCTCCGGGACGCAAGAGACCCAGTACTTC.

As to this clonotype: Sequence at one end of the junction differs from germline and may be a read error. As DNA, the CDR3 is TGTGCCAGCAGTTATACCCCGGGACTAGATAAGCAGTATTTT. This translates into CASSYTPGLDKQYF. This chain links TRBV6-5 with TRBJ2-3; TRBD2 matches at 8 bases. This CDR3 comprises 14 residues. CDR1 is MNHEY and CDR2 is SVGAGI in the germline V gene.